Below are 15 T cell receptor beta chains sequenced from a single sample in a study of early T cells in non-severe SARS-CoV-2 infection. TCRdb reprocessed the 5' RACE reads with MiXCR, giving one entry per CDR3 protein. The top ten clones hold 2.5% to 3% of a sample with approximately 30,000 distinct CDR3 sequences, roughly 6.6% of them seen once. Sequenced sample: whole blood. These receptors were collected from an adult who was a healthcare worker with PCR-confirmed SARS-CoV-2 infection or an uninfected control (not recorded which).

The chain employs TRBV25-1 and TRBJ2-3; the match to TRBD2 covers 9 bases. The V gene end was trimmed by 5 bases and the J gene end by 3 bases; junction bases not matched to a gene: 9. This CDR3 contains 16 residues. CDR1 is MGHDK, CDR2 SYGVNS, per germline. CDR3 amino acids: CASSPGGTSFTDTQYF. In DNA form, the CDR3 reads TGTGCCAGCAGTCCCGGGGGGACTAGCTTTACAGATACGCAGTATTTT.

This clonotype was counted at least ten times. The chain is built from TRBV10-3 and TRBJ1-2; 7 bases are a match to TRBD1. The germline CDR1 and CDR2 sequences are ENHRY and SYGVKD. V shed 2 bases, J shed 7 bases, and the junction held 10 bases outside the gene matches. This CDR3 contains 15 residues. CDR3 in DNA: TGTGCCATCAGTGAGGGTGACAGGGAGGTTCGTGGCTACACCTTC. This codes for CAISEGDREVRGYTF.

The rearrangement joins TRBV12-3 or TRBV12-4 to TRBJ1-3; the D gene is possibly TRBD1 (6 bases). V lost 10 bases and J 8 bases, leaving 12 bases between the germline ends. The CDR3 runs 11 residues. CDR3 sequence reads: CATNWGHTIYF. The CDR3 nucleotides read TGTGCCACCAATTGGGGGCACACCATATATTTT.

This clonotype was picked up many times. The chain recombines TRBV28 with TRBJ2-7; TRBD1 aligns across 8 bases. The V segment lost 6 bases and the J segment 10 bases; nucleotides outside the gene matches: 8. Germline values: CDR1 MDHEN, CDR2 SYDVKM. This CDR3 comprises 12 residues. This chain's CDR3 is CASSLRQGPQYF. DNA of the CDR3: TGTGCCAGCAGCCTTCGACAGGGGCCCCAGTACTTC.

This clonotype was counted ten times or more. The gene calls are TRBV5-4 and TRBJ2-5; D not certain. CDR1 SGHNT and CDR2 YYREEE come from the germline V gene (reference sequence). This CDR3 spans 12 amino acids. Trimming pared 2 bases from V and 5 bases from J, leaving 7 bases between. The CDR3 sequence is CASSFDTETQYF. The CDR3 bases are TGTGCCAGCAGCTTTGACACGGAGACCCAGTACTTC.

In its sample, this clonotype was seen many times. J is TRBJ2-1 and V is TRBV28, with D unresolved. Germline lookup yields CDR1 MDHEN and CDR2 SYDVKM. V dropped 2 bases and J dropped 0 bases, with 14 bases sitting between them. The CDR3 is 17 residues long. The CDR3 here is CASSLPVLASSYNEQFF. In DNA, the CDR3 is TGTGCCAGCAGTTTACCCGTATTAGCCAGCTCCTACAATGAGCAGTTCTTC.

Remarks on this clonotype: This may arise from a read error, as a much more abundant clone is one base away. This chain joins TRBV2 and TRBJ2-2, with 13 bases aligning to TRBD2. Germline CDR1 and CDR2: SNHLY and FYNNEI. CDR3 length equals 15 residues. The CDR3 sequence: CASTGTSGNTEELFF. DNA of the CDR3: TGTGCCAGCACCGGGACTAGCGGGAACACCGAGGAGCTGTTTTTT.

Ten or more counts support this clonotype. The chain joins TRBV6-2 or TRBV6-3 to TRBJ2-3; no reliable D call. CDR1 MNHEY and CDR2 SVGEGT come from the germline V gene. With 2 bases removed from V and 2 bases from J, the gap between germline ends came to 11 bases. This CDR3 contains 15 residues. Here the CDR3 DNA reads TGTGCCAGCAGTTACATGACGGTTTACACAGATACGCAGTATTTT. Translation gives CASSYMTVYTDTQYF.

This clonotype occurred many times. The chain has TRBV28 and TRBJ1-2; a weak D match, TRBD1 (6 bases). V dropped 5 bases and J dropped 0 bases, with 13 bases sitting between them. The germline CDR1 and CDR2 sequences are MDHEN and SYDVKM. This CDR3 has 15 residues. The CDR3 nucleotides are TGTGCCAGCAGTCCCCCACAGGGTTCTAACTATGGCTACACCTTC. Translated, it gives CASSPPQGSNYGYTF.

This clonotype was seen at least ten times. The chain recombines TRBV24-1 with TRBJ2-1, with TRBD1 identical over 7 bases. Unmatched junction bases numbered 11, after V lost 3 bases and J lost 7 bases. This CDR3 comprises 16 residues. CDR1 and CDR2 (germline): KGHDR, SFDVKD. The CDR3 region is CATSDPQGSTDNEQFF. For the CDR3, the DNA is TGTGCCACCAGTGATCCACAGGGGAGTACTGATAATGAGCAGTTCTTC.

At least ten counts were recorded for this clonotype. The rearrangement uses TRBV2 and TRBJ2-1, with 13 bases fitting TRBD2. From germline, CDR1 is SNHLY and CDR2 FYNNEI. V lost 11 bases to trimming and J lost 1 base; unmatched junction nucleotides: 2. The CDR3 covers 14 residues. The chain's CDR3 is CAGGLAGSYNEQFF. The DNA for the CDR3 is TGTGCCGGGGGACTAGCGGGATCCTACAATGAGCAGTTCTTC. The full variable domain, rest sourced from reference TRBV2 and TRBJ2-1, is EPEVTQTPSHQVTQMGQEVILRCVPISNHLYFYWYRQILGQKVEFLVSFYNNEISEKSEIFDDQFSVERPDGSNFTLKIRSTKLEDSAMYFCAGGLAGSYNEQFFGPGTRLTVL.

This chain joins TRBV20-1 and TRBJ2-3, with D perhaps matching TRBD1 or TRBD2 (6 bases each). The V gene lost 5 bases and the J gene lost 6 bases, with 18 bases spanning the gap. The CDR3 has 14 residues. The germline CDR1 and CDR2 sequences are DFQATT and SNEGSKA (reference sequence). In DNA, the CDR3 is TGCAGTGCTCCCCGGCGGAGAGGGGGGGATACGCAGTATTTT. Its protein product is CSAPRRRGGDTQYF.

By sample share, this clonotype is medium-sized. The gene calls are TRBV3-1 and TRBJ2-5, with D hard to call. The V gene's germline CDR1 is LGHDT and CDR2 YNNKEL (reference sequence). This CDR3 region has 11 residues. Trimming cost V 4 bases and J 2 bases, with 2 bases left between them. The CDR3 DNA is TGTGCCAGCAGCCTACAAGAGACCCAGTACTTC. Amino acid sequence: CASSLQETQYF.

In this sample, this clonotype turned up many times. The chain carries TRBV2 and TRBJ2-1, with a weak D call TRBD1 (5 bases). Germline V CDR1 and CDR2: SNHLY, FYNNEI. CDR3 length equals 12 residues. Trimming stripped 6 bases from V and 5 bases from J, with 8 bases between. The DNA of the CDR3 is TGTGCCAGCAGGAAACAGGACAATGAGCAGTTCTTC. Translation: CASRKQDNEQFF.

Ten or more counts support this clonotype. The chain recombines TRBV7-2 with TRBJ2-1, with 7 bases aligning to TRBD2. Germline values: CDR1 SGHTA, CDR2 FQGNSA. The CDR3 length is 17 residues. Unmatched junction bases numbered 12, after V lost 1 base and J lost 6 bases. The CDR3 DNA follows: TGTGCCAGCAGCTTAGTGACCCAGCGGGATTCTTTCAATGAGCAGTTCTTC. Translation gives CASSLVTQRDSFNEQFF.